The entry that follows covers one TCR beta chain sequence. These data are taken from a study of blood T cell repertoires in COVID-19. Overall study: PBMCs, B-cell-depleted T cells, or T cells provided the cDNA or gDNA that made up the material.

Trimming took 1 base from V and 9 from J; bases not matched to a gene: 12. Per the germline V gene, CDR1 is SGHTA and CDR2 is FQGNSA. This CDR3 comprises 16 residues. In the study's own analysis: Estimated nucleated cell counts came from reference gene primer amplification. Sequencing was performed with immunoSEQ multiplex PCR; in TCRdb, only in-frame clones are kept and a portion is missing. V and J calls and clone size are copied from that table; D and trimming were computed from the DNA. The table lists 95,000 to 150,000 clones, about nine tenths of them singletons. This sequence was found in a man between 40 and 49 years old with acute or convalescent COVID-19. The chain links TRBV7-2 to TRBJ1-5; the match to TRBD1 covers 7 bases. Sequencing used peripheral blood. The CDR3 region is CASSLGNRGSLRPQHF. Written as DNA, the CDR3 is TGTGCCAGCAGCTTAGGGAACAGGGGTTCCCTTCGGCCCCAGCATTTT.